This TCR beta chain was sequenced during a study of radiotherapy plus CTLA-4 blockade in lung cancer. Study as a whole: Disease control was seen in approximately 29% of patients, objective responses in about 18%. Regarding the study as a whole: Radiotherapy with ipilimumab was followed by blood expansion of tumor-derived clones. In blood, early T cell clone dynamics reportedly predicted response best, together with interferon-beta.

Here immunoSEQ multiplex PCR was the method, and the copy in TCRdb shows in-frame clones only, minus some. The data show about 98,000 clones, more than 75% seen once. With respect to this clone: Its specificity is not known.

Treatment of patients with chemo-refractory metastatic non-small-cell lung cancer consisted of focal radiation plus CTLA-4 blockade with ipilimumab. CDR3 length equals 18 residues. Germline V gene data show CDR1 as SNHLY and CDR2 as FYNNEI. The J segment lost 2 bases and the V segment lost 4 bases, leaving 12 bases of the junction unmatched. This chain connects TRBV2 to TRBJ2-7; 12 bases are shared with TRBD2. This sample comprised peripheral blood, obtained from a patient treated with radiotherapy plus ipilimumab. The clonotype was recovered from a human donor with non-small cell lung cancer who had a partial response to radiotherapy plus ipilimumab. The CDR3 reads CASSGTGTSGYLAYEQYF. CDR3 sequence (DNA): TGTGCCAGCAGTGGAACCGGGACTAGCGGGTACCTAGCCTACGAGCAGTACTTC.